This T cell receptor beta chain was sequenced for a study of cytomegalovirus exposure and HLA in healthy donors. Amplification used 60 Vbeta primers and 13 Jbeta primers. Some clones are missing from TCRdb's copy, which holds only in-frame ones; the method was immunoSEQ multiplex PCR. The sample contains under 250,000 clones, about 72% of which appear only once. V was clipped by 5 bases and J by 9 bases; unmatched bases: 6. CDR3 size: 13 residues. Germline V CDR1 and CDR2: MDHEN, SYDVKM. The sample was PBMCs. The V and J genes are TRBV28 and TRBJ2-1; 8 bases line up with TRBD1. The TCR was taken from a male donor in good health and CMV-seronegative. CDR3 DNA: TGTGCCAGCAGTATCGGACAGGGCTTTGAGCAGTTCTTC. It codes for CASSIGQGFEQFF. Complete variable domain (other parts from reference TRBV28 and TRBJ2-1): DVKVTQSSRYLVKRTGEKVFLECVQDMDHENMFWYRQDPGLGLRLIYFSYDVKMKEKGDIPEGYSVSREKKERFSLILESASTNQTSMYLCASSIGQGFEQFFGPGTRLTVL.